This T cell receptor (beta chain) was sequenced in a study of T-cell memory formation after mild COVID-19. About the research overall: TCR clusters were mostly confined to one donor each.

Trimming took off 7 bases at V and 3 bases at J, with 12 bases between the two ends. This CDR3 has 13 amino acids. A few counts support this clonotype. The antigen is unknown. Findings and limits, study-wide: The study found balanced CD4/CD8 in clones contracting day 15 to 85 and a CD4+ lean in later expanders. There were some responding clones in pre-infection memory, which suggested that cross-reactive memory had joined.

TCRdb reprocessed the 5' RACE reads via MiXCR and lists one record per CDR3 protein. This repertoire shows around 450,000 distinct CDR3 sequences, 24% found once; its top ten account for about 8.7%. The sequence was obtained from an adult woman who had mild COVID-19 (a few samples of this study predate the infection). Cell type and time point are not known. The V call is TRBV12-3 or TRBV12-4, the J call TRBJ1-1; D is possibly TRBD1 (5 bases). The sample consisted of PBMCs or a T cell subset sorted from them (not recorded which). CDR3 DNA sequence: TGTGCCAGCACCCCTAGAGGGGACACTGAAGCTTTCTTT. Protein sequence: CASTPRGDTEAFF.